A single sample gave rise to the 29 T cell receptor beta chains below, sequenced in a study of blood T cell repertoires in COVID-19. Here immunoSEQ multiplex PCR was the method, and the copy in TCRdb shows in-frame clones only, minus some. The sample has under 90,000 clones; 75% to 90% are singletons. Material for sequencing was peripheral blood. These receptors were obtained from a woman of 80 years or more with active or convalescent COVID-19.

V and J are TRBV7-2 and TRBJ2-2; D is unresolved. CDR1 and CDR2 (germline): SGHTA, FQGNSA. V lost 1 base to trimming and J lost 4 bases, with 7 bases between them. The CDR3 extends over 14 amino acids. CDR3 amino acids: CASSLVPGTGELFF. In DNA, the CDR3 is TGTGCCAGCAGCTTAGTCCCCGGCACCGGGGAGCTGTTTTTT.

V usage is TRBV18 and J usage is TRBJ1-4; 7 bases line up with TRBD1. J was trimmed by 5 bases and V by 4 bases; bases with no gene match: 7. The CDR3 has 15 residues. Germline V gives CDR1 KGHSH, CDR2 LQKENI. The CDR3 nucleotides read TGTGCCAGCTCACTAGCGGACAGGACCAATGAAAAACTGTTTTTT. Its translation: CASSLADRTNEKLFF. Filled out from reference TRBV18 and TRBJ1-4, the complete variable domain reads NAGVMQNPRHLVRRRGQEARLRCSPMKGHSHVYWYRQLPEEGLKFMVYLQKENIIDESGMPKERFSAEFPKEGPSILRIQQVVRGDSAAYFCASSLADRTNEKLFFGSGTQLSVL.

The chain recombines TRBV11-1 with TRBJ2-5; the D gene is possibly TRBD2 (6 bases). The CDR3 has 13 residues. Germline lookup yields CDR1 SGHAT and CDR2 FQDESV (reference sequence). Trimming pared 5 bases from V and 2 bases from J, leaving 9 bases between. CDR3 DNA sequence: TGTGCCAGCAGCGTCGGACTACAAGAGACCCAGTACTTC. It is translated as CASSVGLQETQYF.

V and J are TRBV6-2 or TRBV6-3 and TRBJ1-1, with 12 bases that match TRBD1. This CDR3 contains 14 residues. Unmatched junction bases numbered 4, after V lost 6 bases and J lost 5 bases. Germline V gives CDR1 MNHEY, CDR2 SVGEGT. The CDR3 loop is CASSPGQGATEAFF. DNA for the CDR3: TGTGCCAGCAGCCCGGGACAGGGGGCTACTGAAGCTTTCTTT.

The J gene is TRBJ1-5, the V gene TRBV3-1 (or the pseudogene TRBV3-2); 7 nucleotides line up with TRBD1. This CDR3 contains 18 residues. In germline, CDR1 is LGHDT, CDR2 YNNKEL (reference sequence). The V and J ends lost 0 bases and 3 bases, in that order; junction bases with no gene match: 11. Here the CDR3 DNA reads TGTGCCAGCAGCCAAGAGGCGGGACAGAACTTAGTCAATCAGCCCCAGCATTTT. Its translation: CASSQEAGQNLVNQPQHF.

The chain uses TRBV5-6 and TRBJ2-1; weak D call: TRBD2 (5 bases). The CDR3 has 11 amino acids. The ends were cut back, 3 bases at V and 7 bases at J, with 5 bases in the middle. CDR1 SGHDT and CDR2 YYEEEE come from the germline V gene. The CDR3: CASSSGNEQFF. The DNA of the CDR3 is TGTGCCAGCAGCTCGGGAAATGAGCAGTTCTTC. The full variable domain, in which reference TRBV5-6 and TRBJ2-1 provide the parts outside the CDR3, is DAGVTQSPTHLIKTRGQQVTLRCSPKSGHDTVSWYQQALGQGPQFIFQYYEEEERQRGNFPDRFSGHQFPNYSSELNVNALLLGDSALYLCASSSGNEQFFGPGTRLTVL.

CDR3 in DNA: TGTGCCAGCTCACCCGCCTCTCGGGACACTGAAGCTTTCTTT. Translated: CASSPASRDTEAFF. The V call is TRBV18, the J call TRBJ1-1; D is unclear. Trimming removed 3 bases from V and 3 bases from J, with 11 bases in between. Germline loops: CDR1 KGHSH, CDR2 LQKENI. This CDR3 is built from 14 residues.

V is TRBV19 and J is TRBJ2-2; possibly TRBD1 for D (6 bases). The CDR3 extends over 13 amino acids. V lost 7 bases and J lost 6, with 12 bases in between. CDR1 is LNHDA and CDR2 is SQIVND in the germline V gene (reference sequence). CDR3 sequence reads: CASTHRDPGELFF. The CDR3, as DNA: TGTGCCAGTACCCACAGGGACCCCGGGGAGCTGTTTTTT.

The chain uses TRBV5-4 and TRBJ2-7, with D possibly being TRBD2 (7 bases). The CDR3 is 16 residues long. Germline CDR1 reads SGHNT; CDR2 reads YYREEE (reference sequence). The V end was cut by 4 bases, the J end by 0 bases, with 17 bases between. The CDR3 bases are TGTGCCAGCAGCCCGGGGGGCTCCGATGGCTCCTACGAGCAGTACTTC. Translation gives CASSPGGSDGSYEQYF.

The chain combines TRBV14 with TRBJ2-7; 8 bases match TRBD1. Looked up from germline, CDR1 is SGHDN and CDR2 is FVKESK. The CDR3 is 13 residues long. The V segment lost 6 bases and the J segment 5 bases; nucleotides outside the gene matches: 6. The CDR3 nucleotides read TGTGCCAGCAGACCCCAGGGGGCTGACGAGCAGTACTTC. This translates into CASRPQGADEQYF.

CDR3 sequence: CASRTGQETQYF. CDR3 bases: TGTGCCAGCCGGACAGGGCAAGAGACCCAGTACTTC. The chain links TRBV27 to TRBJ2-5; 8 bases map to TRBD1. The J segment lost 2 bases and the V segment lost 8 bases, leaving 1 base of the junction unmatched. CDR1 is MNHEY and CDR2 is SMNVEV in the germline V gene (reference sequence). The CDR3 is 12 residues long.

As concerns this clone: One junction end does not reproduce the germline sequence, and a read error may be involved. The chain couples TRBV7-7 to TRBJ2-3; 16 bases match TRBD2. Germline assignment: CDR1 SSHAT and CDR2 FNYEAQ (reference sequence). This CDR3 is 16 amino acids long. Written as DNA, the CDR3 is TGTGCTAGCAGCATGGGACTAGCGGGAGGGCCGGATACGCAGTATTTT. Amino acid sequence: CASSMGLAGGPDTQYF. Using reference TRBV7-7 and TRBJ2-3 for the parts outside the CDR3, the full variable domain is GAGVSQSPRYKVTKRGQDVTLRCDPISSHATLYWYQQALGQGPEFLTYFNYEAQPDKSGLPSDRFSAERPEGSISTLTIQRTEQRDSAMYRCASSMGLAGGPDTQYFGPGTRLTVL.

The chain couples TRBV5-1 to TRBJ2-1; TRBD2 matches at 9 bases. The germline gives CDR1 SGHRS, CDR2 YFSETQ. The CDR3 runs 15 residues. After removal of 4 bases from V and 7 bases from J, the junction contained 9 bases not matched to a gene. The CDR3 loop is CASSPIAGVGNEQFF. The CDR3, as DNA: TGCGCCAGCAGCCCCATAGCGGGAGTGGGTAATGAGCAGTTCTTC.

This sequence joins TRBV28 and TRBJ2-3; TRBD2 matches 8 bases. Germline values: CDR1 MDHEN, CDR2 SYDVKM. Trimming removed 6 bases from V and 0 bases from J; junction bases left unmatched: 2. This CDR3 has 14 residues. CDR3 region: CASRPSGSTDTQYF. CDR3 coding DNA: TGTGCCAGCAGGCCTAGCGGGAGCACAGATACGCAGTATTTT. Filled out from reference TRBV28 and TRBJ2-3, the complete variable domain reads DVKVTQSSRYLVKRTGEKVFLECVQDMDHENMFWYRQDPGLGLRLIYFSYDVKMKEKGDIPEGYSVSREKKERFSLILESASTNQTSMYLCASRPSGSTDTQYFGPGTRLTVL.

J is TRBJ2-3 and V is TRBV6-5; TRBD2 agrees at 7 bases. With V trimmed by 7 bases and J by 1 base, 8 bases remained unmatched. The CDR3 consists of 15 residues. Germline V gives CDR1 MNHEY, CDR2 SVGAGI. CDR3 in amino acids: CASNSLAPGTDTQYF. The CDR3 bases are TGTGCCAGCAATTCACTAGCGCCAGGCACAGATACGCAGTATTTT.

The chain carries TRBV5-1 and TRBJ2-2; the D gene is possibly TRBD1 (8 bases). Trimming took off 2 bases at V and 5 bases at J, with 13 bases between the two ends. Germline V gene sequence: CDR1 SGHRS, CDR2 YFSETQ. The length of the CDR3 is 15 residues. The CDR3 protein is CASSFGQGGTGELFF. As DNA, the CDR3 is TGCGCCAGCAGCTTTGGACAGGGAGGGACCGGGGAGCTGTTTTTT.

This sequence joins TRBV19 and TRBJ1-2; D remains unclear. Germline-derived CDR1 and CDR2 are LNHDA and SQIVND (reference sequence). The CDR3 totals 16 residues. Deletions cut 2 bases from V and 1 base from J, with 14 bases between. CDR3 amino acids: CASSIKTPGVNYGYTF. CDR3 in DNA: TGTGCCAGTAGTATAAAGACCCCGGGAGTTAACTATGGCTACACCTTC.

CDR3 nucleotides: TGCGCCAGCAGCCGAAACAGCGGGAGGATGGGCACAGATACGCAGTATTTT. It codes for CASSRNSGRMGTDTQYF. The genes are TRBV4-3 and TRBJ2-3; 9 bases align to TRBD2. The germline V gene encodes CDR1 LGHNA and CDR2 YSLEER. V was pared by 4 bases and J by 1 base, with 9 bases of the junction left unmatched. The CDR3 totals 17 residues.

The chain recombines TRBV19 with TRBJ1-2; a possible D gene is TRBD1 (6 bases). This CDR3 contains 12 residues. Germline values: CDR1 LNHDA, CDR2 SQIVND (reference sequence). Trimming took off 5 bases at V and 6 bases at J, with 10 bases between the two ends. CDR3 residues: CASSLQGNGYTF. The CDR3 DNA reads TGTGCCAGTAGTTTACAGGGTAATGGCTACACCTTC.

This clone was observed once. This chain joins TRBV4-1 and TRBJ1-3, with TRBD1 as a possible D gene (6 bases). Germline CDR1 and CDR2: MGHRA and YSYEKL. V gave up 0 bases and J gave up 2 bases, with 23 bases separating them. The CDR3 length is 20 residues. CDR3 protein: CASSQDRRTAQGQAGNTIYF. The DNA of the CDR3 is TGCGCCAGCAGCCAAGATCGTCGGACAGCTCAAGGCCAAGCTGGAAACACCATATATTTT.

This rearrangement joins TRBV12-3 or TRBV12-4 to TRBJ1-5; D might be TRBD1 (5 bases). CDR3 length: 13 residues. V was cut by 3 bases and J by 7 bases, with 10 bases left in between. For the CDR3, the DNA is TGTGCCAGCAGTTTTGGAGGGGAGCAGCCCCAGCATTTT. Translation: CASSFGGEQPQHF.

The chain uses TRBV9 and TRBJ2-2, with D maybe TRBD2 (6 bases). This CDR3 has 15 amino acids. The V gene lost 4 bases and the J gene lost 1 base, with 11 bases spanning the gap. CDR1 and CDR2 (germline): SGDLS, YYNGEE. The CDR3 here is CASSRMGLNTGELFF. DNA for the CDR3: TGTGCCAGCAGCCGAATGGGACTGAACACCGGGGAGCTGTTTTTT.

This clone came up a few times. The rearrangement joins TRBV24-1 to TRBJ1-1; tentative D call: TRBD1 (5 bases). Germline loops: CDR1 KGHDR, CDR2 SFDVKD. This CDR3 region has 19 residues. V gave up 3 bases and J gave up 1 base, with 23 bases separating them. CDR3 loop: CATSDPMTDWPGANTEAFF. In nucleotides, the CDR3 is TGTGCCACCAGTGATCCCATGACAGACTGGCCCGGTGCGAACACTGAAGCTTTCTTT.

This chain links TRBV4-2 with TRBJ2-3; 9 nucleotides match TRBD2. CDR3 size: 15 residues. Germline V gene sequence: CDR1 LGHNA, CDR2 YNFKEQ. J was trimmed by 5 bases and V by 1 base; bases with no gene match: 4. Here the CDR3 DNA reads TGTGCCAGCAGCCAAGGCGGGGGGGCCAGAGATACGCAGTATTTT. Its protein product is CASSQGGGARDTQYF.

V and J are TRBV29-1 and TRBJ2-6; no firm D call. Germline V gene sequence: CDR1 SQVTM, CDR2 ANQGSEA. Trimming left V 5 bases short and J 2 bases short, with 7 bases between. The length of the CDR3 is 13 residues. CDR3 region: CSVLSPGANVLTF. CDR3 DNA: TGCAGCGTTCTTAGCCCTGGGGCCAACGTCCTGACTTTC.

This clone was picked up a small number of times. The rearrangement uses TRBV10-3 and TRBJ2-7; 7 positions match TRBD2. The germline V gene has CDR1 ENHRY and CDR2 SYGVKD. Germline trimming cut 8 bases from V and 4 bases from J; bases unmatched to any gene: 5. The CDR3 sequence is 12 residues long. CDR3 protein: CAIGAGEYEQYF. CDR3 sequence (DNA): TGTGCCATCGGGGCGGGAGAATACGAGCAGTACTTC.

The chain links TRBV19 to TRBJ2-5; 8 nucleotides align to TRBD2. The CDR3 sequence is 14 residues long. Germline-derived CDR1 and CDR2 are LNHDA and SQIVND (reference sequence). V shed 9 bases and J 1 base; nucleotides not matched to a gene: 7. The CDR3 is CASSLSGVQETQYF. The CDR3 DNA is TGTGCCAGCAGTCTTAGCGGGGTCCAAGAGACCCAGTACTTC.

This clone occurred once. The chain has TRBV4-3 and TRBJ2-7, with TRBD1 identical over 7 bases. The CDR3 length is 15 residues. The trim removed 2 bases at V and 6 bases at J, leaving 10 bases unmatched. The germline CDR1 and CDR2 sequences are LGHNA and YSLEER. The CDR3 region has the DNA TGCGCCAGCAGCCAACGACAGGGAGAGGGAGTCGAGCAGTACTTC. The encoded protein is CASSQRQGEGVEQYF.

J is TRBJ1-4 and V is TRBV19, with 8 bases aligning to TRBD1. Germline V gene lookup returns CDR1 LNHDA and CDR2 SQIVND (reference sequence). This CDR3 has 16 residues. Losses at the gene ends were 5 bases for V and 0 bases for J; bases not matched to a gene: 5. As DNA, the CDR3 is TGTGCCAGTAGTGTCCGGACAGGGCCAACTAATGAAAAACTGTTTTTT. Translated, it gives CASSVRTGPTNEKLFF.